This passage covers 8 T cell receptor beta chains from one sample sequenced in a study of T-cell memory formation after mild COVID-19. TCRdb used MiXCR to reprocess the 5' RACE reads, holding one entry per CDR3 protein. Of about 260,000 distinct CDR3 sequences in the sample, 16% were seen once. The sample was PBMCs or a T cell subset sorted from them (not recorded which). These receptors were taken from a young man who had mild COVID-19 (a few samples of this study predate the infection). Cell type and time point are not known.

This clonotype turned up a few times. The V gene is TRBV2, the J gene TRBJ2-5, with 10 positions matching TRBD2. Germline V gene lookup returns CDR1 SNHLY and CDR2 FYNNEI. The CDR3 totals 16 residues. J lost 5 bases, V lost 6 bases, and 12 bases had no gene match. Here the CDR3 DNA reads TGTGCCAGCAGCGAAACTAGCGGGGTGATGGGCGAGACCCAGTACTTC. It codes for CASSETSGVMGETQYF.

Points on this clonotype: Germline is not matched at one junction end, which may reflect a read error. The rearrangement uses TRBV5-1 and TRBJ1-1, with D perhaps TRBD1 (5 bases). Germline-derived CDR1 and CDR2 are SGHRS and YFSETQ. The CDR3 is 14 amino acids. The CDR3 protein is CASLPGGGSTEAFF. The CDR3 coding sequence is TGTGCCAGCCTCCCCGGGGGAGGGAGCACTGAAGCTTTCTTT.

This clonotype was seen at least ten times. The CDR3 sequence: CASSLDGNNYGYTF. CDR3 in DNA: TGCGCCAGCAGCTTGGATGGAAATAACTATGGCTACACCTTC. The chain combines TRBV5-1 with TRBJ1-2; D is uncertain. This CDR3 region has 14 residues. V was cut by 0 bases and J by 1 base, with 7 bases left in between. Germline V gene sequence: CDR1 SGHRS, CDR2 YFSETQ. Combining the CDR3 with reference TRBV5-1 and TRBJ1-2 gives the whole variable domain KAGVTQTPRYLIKTRGQQVTLSCSPISGHRSVSWYQQTPGQGLQFLFEYFSETQRNKGNFPGRFSGRQFSNSRSEMNVSTLELGDSALYLCASSLDGNNYGYTFGSGTRLTVV.

This clonotype was seen only a few times. The genes are TRBV7-2 and TRBJ2-5; no firm D call. This CDR3 is built from 13 residues. Germline-derived CDR1 and CDR2 are SGHTA and FQGNSA. The V end was cut by 1 base, the J end by 4 bases, with 7 bases between. The CDR3 loop is CASSLVVAETQYF. The CDR3 region has the DNA TGTGCCAGCAGCTTAGTGGTAGCAGAGACCCAGTACTTC.

The chain combines TRBV6-5 with TRBJ1-5; TRBD1 is a possible D gene (6 bases). The CDR3 covers 15 residues. V lost 2 bases, J lost 4 bases, and 12 bases lay in between. CDR1 is MNHEY and CDR2 is SVGAGI in the germline V gene. The CDR3 sequence is CASSYGSGQNQPQHF. CDR3 bases: TGTGCCAGCAGTTACGGTTCAGGACAGAATCAGCCCCAGCATTTT.

This clonotype was picked up a small number of times. The chain links TRBV7-9 to TRBJ1-1; D possibly corresponds to TRBD1 (6 bases). There are 17 residues in the CDR3. Germline CDR1 SEHNR, CDR2 FQNEAQ (reference sequence). Trimming removed 0 bases from V and 1 base from J, with 15 bases in between. For the CDR3, the DNA is TGTGCCAGCAGCTTAGCGTTGGGGGGACAATCGAACACTGAAGCTTTCTTT. As protein: CASSLALGGQSNTEAFF.

This chain connects TRBV6-2 or TRBV6-3 to TRBJ2-1; the D gene is possibly TRBD2 (5 bases). Germline CDR1 and CDR2: MNHEY and SVGEGT. Between the trimmed V and J ends, which lost 2 bases and 9 bases, there was a span of 11 bases. The CDR3 consists of 13 residues. This CDR3 reads CASSYGREGEQFF. The CDR3 region has the DNA TGTGCCAGCAGTTACGGTCGGGAAGGTGAGCAGTTCTTC.

There are a few counts of this clonotype. This chain joins TRBV5-6 and TRBJ2-3; D uncertain. The CDR3 contains 15 residues. The germline CDR1 and CDR2 sequences are SGHDT and YYEEEE. V was shortened by 2 bases and J by 0 bases, with 10 bases between the two germline ends. In DNA form, the CDR3 reads TGTGCCAGCAGCTTTGGAGTTACTAGCACAGATACGCAGTATTTT. This encodes CASSFGVTSTDTQYF. Full variable domain (rest looked up from reference TRBV5-6 and TRBJ2-3): DAGVTQSPTHLIKTRGQQVTLRCSPKSGHDTVSWYQQALGQGPQFIFQYYEEEERQRGNFPDRFSGHQFPNYSSELNVNALLLGDSALYLCASSFGVTSTDTQYFGPGTRLTVL.